Presented here are 8 T cell receptor beta chains from one specimen sequenced in a study of blood T cells in healthy people across ages. Together with a sample-barcoded 5' primer, a J-beta primer mix was included in a second PCR lasting about 7 to 11 cycles. TCRdb re-called the 5' RACE reads through MiXCR, storing one row per CDR3 protein. Found here are about 1.8 million distinct CDR3 sequences, roughly 52% of them singletons; the top ten hold over 2%. The sample consisted of blood. The receptors derive from a woman aged 40 to 50 in good health.

The V call is TRBV4-1, the J call TRBJ2-1; a possible D gene is TRBD2 (6 bases). The V gene's germline CDR1 is MGHRA and CDR2 YSYEKL. V was cut by 3 bases and J by 9 bases, with 18 bases left in between. The CDR3 sequence is 15 residues long. CDR3 in DNA: TGCGCCAGCAGCCAGGGCCGGGACTCAGCGCGTGAGCAGTTCTTC. Residues: CASSQGRDSAREQFF.

The genes are TRBV28 and TRBJ2-5, with TRBD1 matching over 8 bases. V lost 2 bases to trimming and J lost 2 bases; unmatched junction nucleotides: 7. Germline CDR1 MDHEN, CDR2 SYDVKM. The CDR3 spans 16 residues. DNA for the CDR3: TGTGCCAGCAGTTTAGTCAGGAGACAGGGGCAAGAGACCCAGTACTTC. Its translation: CASSLVRRQGQETQYF.

The chain joins TRBV10-3 to TRBJ2-5; the D is unclear. The last part of the DNA fits TRBJ2-7 better; the J call may be wrong. The CDR3 is 11 residues long. Germline CDR1 is ENHRY and CDR2 is SYGVKD. CDR3 protein: CAISEQYEQYF. CDR3 nucleotide sequence: TGTGCCATCAGTGAACAGTACGAGCAGTACTTC.

V usage is TRBV4-3 and J usage is TRBJ2-1; 9 bases are a match to TRBD2. Per the germline V gene, CDR1 is LGHNA and CDR2 is YSLEER. The junction had 7 bases not matched to a gene; V was cut back by 4 bases and J by 0 bases. The CDR3 totals 17 residues. The CDR3 coding sequence is TGCGCCAGCAGCCCCGGACTAGCGAAAAGCTCCTACAATGAGCAGTTCTTC. Amino acid sequence: CASSPGLAKSSYNEQFF.

The V call is TRBV5-1, the J call TRBJ2-3; 10 positions match TRBD1. After removal of 7 bases from V and 5 bases from J, the junction contained 10 bases not matched to a gene. Germline lookup yields CDR1 SGHRS and CDR2 YFSETQ. This CDR3 spans 15 amino acids. This chain's CDR3 is CASAISTGGGDTQYF. In DNA form, the CDR3 reads TGCGCCAGCGCCATATCGACAGGGGGCGGAGATACGCAGTATTTT.

This clonotype has a handful of counts. The V call is TRBV7-8, the J call TRBJ2-7; the D gene could be TRBD1 or TRBD2 (5 bases each). V lost 7 bases and J 1 base, leaving 26 bases between the germline ends. This CDR3 region has 18 residues. Germline V gives CDR1 SGHVS, CDR2 FQNEAQ. The CDR3 nucleotides are TGTGCCAGCAACTCACAAGGTCGGGGCACCGAAGGATCCTACGAGCAGTACTTC. It codes for CASNSQGRGTEGSYEQYF.

J is TRBJ1-1 and V is TRBV4-2; TRBD1 aligns across 12 bases. The CDR3 totals 15 residues. Germline CDR1 and CDR2: LGHNA and YNFKEQ. With 4 bases clipped from V and 10 bases from J, the junction kept 10 bases outside the gene matches. Here the CDR3 reads CASSPNAGQGAGAFF. CDR3 sequence (DNA): TGTGCCAGCAGCCCAAATGCGGGACAGGGGGCAGGAGCTTTCTTT.

For this clonotype: A much bigger clone sits one base away, suggesting this may be a read error. This rearrangement joins TRBV28 to TRBJ2-6; D unresolved. Germline values: CDR1 MDHEN, CDR2 SYDVKM. The CDR3 is 15 amino acids. CDR3 region: CAGSRAGSGANVLTF. The CDR3 DNA reads TGTGCCGGCAGTAGGGCTGGCTCTGGGGCCAACGTCCTGACTTTC.